This T cell receptor (beta chain) was identified in a study of PD-1 blockade in classical Hodgkin lymphoma. Concerning this clone: Antigen unknown.

Trimming removed 4 bases from V and 1 base from J; junction bases left unmatched: 5. The CDR3 sequence is 16 residues long. Germline assignment: CDR1 LNHDA and CDR2 SQIVND (reference sequence). Notes on the study in general: CD8+ TCR diversity did not rise significantly by C4D1, unlike CD4+.

Clones were sequenced by immunoSEQ multiplex PCR, and TCRdb holds only the in-frame ones, with some missing. The sample has roughly 7,000 clones; approximately 85% are singletons. Every single patient, without exception, relapsed after autologous stem cell transplantation, and brentuximab vedotin exposure varied. Source: peripheral blood mononuclear cells (PBMCs), taken at baseline. The TCR sequence derives from a human donor with classical Hodgkin lymphoma. The rearrangement links TRBV19 to TRBJ2-2; 8 bases match TRBD1. For the CDR3, the DNA is TGTGCCAGTAGTACCTTACAGGGGGTGAACACCGGGGAGCTGTTTTTT. This encodes CASSTLQGVNTGELFF.